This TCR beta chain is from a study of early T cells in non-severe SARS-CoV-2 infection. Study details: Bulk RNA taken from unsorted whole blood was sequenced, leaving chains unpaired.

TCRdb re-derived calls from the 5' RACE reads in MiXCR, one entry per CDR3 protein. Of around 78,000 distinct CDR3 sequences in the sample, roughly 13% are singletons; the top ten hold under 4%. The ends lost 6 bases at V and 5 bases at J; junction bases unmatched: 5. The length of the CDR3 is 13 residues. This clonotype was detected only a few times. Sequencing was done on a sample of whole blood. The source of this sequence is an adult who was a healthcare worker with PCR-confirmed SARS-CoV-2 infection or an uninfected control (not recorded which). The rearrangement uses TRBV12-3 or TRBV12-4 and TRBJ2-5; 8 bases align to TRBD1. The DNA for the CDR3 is TGTGCCAGCAGCGACAGGGGCGGCGAGACCCAGTACTTC. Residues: CASSDRGGETQYF.